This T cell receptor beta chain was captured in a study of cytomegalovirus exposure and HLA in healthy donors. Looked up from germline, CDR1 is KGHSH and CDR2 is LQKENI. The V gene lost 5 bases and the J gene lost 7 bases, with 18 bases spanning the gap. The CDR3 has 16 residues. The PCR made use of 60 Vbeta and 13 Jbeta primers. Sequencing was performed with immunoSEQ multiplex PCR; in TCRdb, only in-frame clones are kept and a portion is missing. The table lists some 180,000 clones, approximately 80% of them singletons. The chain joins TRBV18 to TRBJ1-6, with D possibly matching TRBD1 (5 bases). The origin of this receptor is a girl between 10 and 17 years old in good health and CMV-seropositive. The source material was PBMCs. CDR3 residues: CASSEGLGVLNSPLHF. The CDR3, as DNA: TGTGCCAGCTCAGAAGGACTAGGGGTACTAAATTCACCCCTCCACTTT.